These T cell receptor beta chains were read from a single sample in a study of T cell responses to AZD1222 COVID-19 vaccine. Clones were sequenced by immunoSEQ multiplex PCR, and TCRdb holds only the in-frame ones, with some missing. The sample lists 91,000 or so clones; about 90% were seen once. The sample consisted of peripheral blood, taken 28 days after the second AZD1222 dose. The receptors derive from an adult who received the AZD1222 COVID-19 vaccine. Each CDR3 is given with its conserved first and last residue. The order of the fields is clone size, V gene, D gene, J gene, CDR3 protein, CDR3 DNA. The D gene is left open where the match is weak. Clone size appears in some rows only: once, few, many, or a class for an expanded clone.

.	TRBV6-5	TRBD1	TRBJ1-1	CASSYWGGQGVTEAFF	TGTGCCAGCAGTTACTGGGGGGGACAGGGGGTAACTGAAGCTTTCTTT
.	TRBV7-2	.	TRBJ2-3	CASSLEWGDTQYF	TGTGCCAGCAGCTTAGAGTGGGGAGATACGCAGTATTTT
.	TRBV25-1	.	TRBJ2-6	CASSGVQGSSGANVLTF	TGTGCCAGCAGTGGTGTTCAAGGATCCTCTGGGGCCAACGTCCTGACTTTC
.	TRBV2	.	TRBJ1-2	CASRGDLGGYTF	TGTGCCAGCAGGGGGGACCTGGGCGGCTACACCTTC
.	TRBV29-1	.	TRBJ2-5	CSVEVGGRLETQYF	TGCAGCGTTGAAGTGGGCGGTCGTCTAGAGACCCAGTACTTC
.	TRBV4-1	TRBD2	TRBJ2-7	CASSQSGLAEAYEQYF	TGCGCCAGCAGCCAATCCGGACTAGCGGAGGCCTACGAGCAGTACTTC
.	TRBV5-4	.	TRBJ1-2	CASSSRQARHYGYTF	TGTGCCAGCAGCTCCCGACAGGCGCGCCACTATGGCTACACCTTC
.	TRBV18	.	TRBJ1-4	CASSPQGSNEKLFF	TGTGCCAGCTCACCACAGGGGTCTAATGAAAAACTGTTTTTT
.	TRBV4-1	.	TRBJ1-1	CASSQDLGRSTEAFF	TGCGCCAGCAGCCAAGATTTGGGGAGGAGTACTGAAGCTTTCTTT
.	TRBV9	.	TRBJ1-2	CASSVGVGGNYGYTF	TGTGCCAGCAGCGTAGGGGTAGGGGGGAACTATGGCTACACCTTC
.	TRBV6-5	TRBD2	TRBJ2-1	CASSSSRGGYNEQFF	TGTGCCAGCAGTTCGTCTCGGGGGGGATACAATGAGCAGTTCTTC
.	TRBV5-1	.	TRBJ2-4	CASAPLRAEGNIQYF	TGCGCCAGCGCGCCCTTAAGGGCAGAAGGAAACATTCAGTACTTC
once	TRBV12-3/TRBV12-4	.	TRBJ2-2	CASRRQLTGELFF	TGTGCCAGCAGGAGACAGCTCACCGGGGAGCTGTTTTTT
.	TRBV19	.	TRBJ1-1	CASSMRQRNTEAFF	TGTGCCAGTAGTATGAGACAGCGGAACACTGAAGCTTTCTTT
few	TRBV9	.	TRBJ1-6	CASSVTANSPLHF	TGTGCCAGCAGCGTGACAGCTAATTCACCCCTCCACTTT
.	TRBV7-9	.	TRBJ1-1	CASSLAIRERNTEAFF	TGTGCCAGCAGCTTAGCAATTAGGGAAAGGAACACTGAAGCTTTCTTT
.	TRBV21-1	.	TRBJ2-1	CASSKEDSAYEQFF	TGTGCCAGCAGCAAAGAGGACAGTGCATATGAGCAGTTCTTC
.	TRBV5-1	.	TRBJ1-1	CASSPLRGGTTEAFF	TGCGCCAGCAGCCCCCTCCGGGGGGGAACGACTGAAGCTTTCTTT
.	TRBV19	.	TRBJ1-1	CASSRGGGGSNTEAFF	TGTGCCAGTAGCAGAGGCGGGGGGGGATCGAACACTGAAGCTTTCTTT
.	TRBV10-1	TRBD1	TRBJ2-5	CASNPGQGDAETQYF	TGCGCCAGCAACCCGGGACAGGGGGACGCAGAGACCCAGTACTTC